This TCR beta chain was recorded in a study of T-cell memory formation after mild COVID-19 listed by TCRdb under 2021. Regarding the study in general: TCR sequence clusters from the two donors were largely donor specific. The cohort was made up of two young adult volunteers, one female and one male, who were previously healthy. Longitudinal TCRalpha and TCRbeta repertoire sequencing tracked T-cell clones expanding and contracting after mild COVID-19 in a couple of donors. Overall study outcomes, separate from this receptor: SARS-CoV-2 specificity was not confirmed for the second-wave clones peaking on day 37. Only a couple of mild cases were covered in the study, and larger cohorts including severe cases with pre-infection samples were considered necessary. Contracting CD4+ clones appeared mostly in the CM and EM memory subsets, whereas CD8+ clones were enriched in EMRA. Some responding clones were found in pre-infection memory, which suggests that pre-existing cross-reactive memory T cells took part in the SARS-CoV-2 response. Clones that contracted from day 15 to 85 showed balanced CD4/CD8 phenotypes, whereas a second wave of clones that expanded from day 15 to 37 leaned towards CD4+.

This clonotype was counted many times. What this receptor recognizes is not known. Within one base of it there is no much larger clone, and no base qualities were kept. PBMCs were isolated by Ficoll-Paque density gradient centrifugation. Sequencing took place on an Illumina NovaSeq 6000. cDNA libraries for TCRalpha and TCRbeta were prepared by 5'RACE using constant-segment primers, with sample barcodes and unique molecular identifiers added. RNA was extracted from every sample with Trizol reagent. Library amplification was performed in two PCR steps, and a second sample barcode and Illumina TruSeq adapters were introduced in the second step. Libraries were sequenced on an Illumina NovaSeq with 2 x 150 bp paired-end reads. Concerning the study's data processing: Demultiplexing of reads and collapsing into UMI-guided consensus sequences were performed with migec v1.2.7. Using mixcr v2.1.11, UMI consensuses were aligned to TRA and TRB V and J templates and then assembled into clonotypes. A clonotype was counted as expanded or contracted only if both edgeR and NoisET called the change significant, with noise models trained on biological replicates. For edgeR calls, a false discovery rate-adjusted p below 0.01 and a log2 fold-change threshold of 1 were applied. As an exploratory analysis of dynamics, PCA with hierarchical clustering was applied to max-normalized trajectories of the 1000 most abundant clonotypes. Each responding clone was given a CD4 or CD8 phenotype based on the CD4+ and CD8+ repertoires, which had been sequenced separately. In-frame beta chains were kept once TCRdb had trimmed the public reads at Q25 with fastp and called clones with MiXCR. Every CDR3 protein is listed once, alongside the most common genes and DNA of its rows. The authors' filters were not applied to this entry. This sample has under 250,000 distinct CDR3 sequences in its table, and 15% of those were observed once. The biggest ten clones account for 2% to 2.5% of the sample.

The sequenced sample consisted of PBMCs or a T cell subset sorted from them (not recorded which). The source is an adult woman who had mild COVID-19 (a few samples of this study predate the infection). The sample titles of this study are shuffled in the database, so cell type and time point are left out; the donor was told from shared clones.

CDR3 loop: CASSVGGGPDNSPLHF. The DNA sequence is given as TGTGCCAGCAGCGTAGGGGGGGGACCGGATAATTCACCCCTCCACTTT. Recombination joined TRBV7-9 with TRBJ1-6; the D gene is perhaps TRBD1, on 6 matching bases. The germline V gene encodes CDR1 SEHNR and CDR2 FQNEAQ (reference sequence). The CDR3 spans 16 residues, from the cysteine through the phenylalanine. The DNA shown is the 48-base CDR3, in frame from base 1. V was cut back by 5 bases and J by 5 bases, leaving a gap of 16 bases between them. Beyond the CDR3, the reference TRBV7-9 and TRBJ1-6 genes provide the residues; the full variable domain reads: DTGVSQNPRHKITKRGQNVTFRCDPISEHNRLYWYRQTLGQGPEFLTYFQNEAQLEKSRLLSDRFSAERPKGSFSTLEIQRTEQGDSAMYLCASSVGGGPDNSPLHFGNGTRLTVT.